Listed below are T cell receptor beta chains from one sample, sequenced in a study of post-analysis software for immune sequencing data. TCRdb passed the PCR reads through MiXCR, listing each CDR3 protein once. The repertoire holds approximately 400,000 distinct CDR3 sequences, with less than 40% as singletons. Input material: blood. All receptors derive from a girl under 18 with multiple sclerosis. CDR3s include the opening cysteine and the closing phenylalanine or tryptophan. The D gene is left open where the match is weak. Some rows mark clone size as missing; the rest say once, few, many or name a class of expanded clone.

>NA|TRBJ2-1|NA|TRBV4-1
TGCGCCAGCAGCCAAGAGACAGGTGCTGGCTCCTACAATGAGCAGTTCTTC
CASSQETGAGSYNEQFF
>NA|TRBJ2-3|NA|TRBV20-1
TGCAGTGCTAGTGCCGGCTTACTCTCTGTCACAGATACGCAGTATTTT
CSASAGLLSVTDTQYF
>few|TRBJ2-7|NA|TRBV7-2
TGTGCCAGCAGCTCTGGGGGCGGGCCCTTGGGCTCCTACGAGCAGTACTTC
CASSSGGGPLGSYEQYF
>few|TRBJ2-7|NA|TRBV2
TGTGCCAGCACGAATGGGCGGACGTCCTACGAGCAGTACTTC
CASTNGRTSYEQYF
>NA|TRBJ2-2|TRBD1|TRBV5-5
TGTGCCAGCAAGCCGGTGGGGACAGGGAACACCGGGGAGCTGTTTTTT
CASKPVGTGNTGELFF
>NA|TRBJ2-7|NA|TRBV4-3
TGCGCCAGCAGCCAAGCGCAGGGAGTGAACGAGCAGTACTTC
CASSQAQGVNEQYF
>few|TRBJ2-1|TRBD1|TRBV10-3
TGTGCCATCGGACAGGGGAGCTCCTACAATGAGCAGTTCTTC
CAIGQGSSYNEQFF
>few|TRBJ1-2|NA|TRBV20-1
TGCAGTGCCAACCCGGGACCGTCTTCTAACTATGGCTACACCTTC
CSANPGPSSNYGYTF
>few|TRBJ1-2|NA|TRBV20-1
TGCAGTGCTAGAGTCGGGACCTCCTATGGCTACACCTTC
CSARVGTSYGYTF
>NA|TRBJ2-7|TRBD1|TRBV6-1
TGTGCCAGCAGTGGTGGACAGGGGATCTACGAGCAGTACTTC
CASSGGQGIYEQYF
>few|TRBJ1-2|TRBD1|TRBV12-3/TRBV12-4
TGTGCCAGCAGCCCCCCCGGACAGGGTACCAACTATGGCTACACCTTC
CASSPPGQGTNYGYTF
>NA|TRBJ2-5|NA|TRBV25-1
TGTGCCAGCAGTGGTGCGTCCCGACAGTACTTC
CASSGASRQYF
>NA|TRBJ2-1|NA|TRBV28
TGTGCCAGCAGTTTCGGGGAAGTAAATGAGCAGTTCTTC
CASSFGEVNEQFF
>once|TRBJ1-2|NA|TRBV12-3/TRBV12-4
TGTGCCAGCAGTTCTGGAGGGAACTATGGCCACACCTTC
CASSSGGNYGHTF
>NA|TRBJ1-2|TRBD1|TRBV27
TGTGCCAGCAGTTTACAGGGGACAGGGGATACCTATGGCTACACCTTC
CASSLQGTGDTYGYTF
>NA|TRBJ2-6|NA|TRBV7-2
TGTGCCAGCAGCTTAGCACGGAACACAGCCAACGTCCTGACTTTC
CASSLARNTANVLTF
>many|TRBJ2-5|NA|TRBV6-5
TGTGCCAGCAGTTCTCAAGAAGAGACCCAGTACTTC
CASSSQEETQYF
>NA|TRBJ2-3|TRBD2|TRBV7-2
TGTGCCACCAGCTTCGCGGGGGACCCCTCGGATACGCAGTATTTT
CATSFAGDPSDTQYF
>many|TRBJ2-1|TRBD2|TRBV7-9
TGTGCCAGCAGCTTAGCCAGTACGGGAGGGGAGCAGTTCTTC
CASSLASTGGEQFF
>NA|TRBJ1-5|NA|TRBV2
TGTGCCAGCAGTTGGAGGAGCAATCAGCCCCAGCATTTT
CASSWRSNQPQHF
>few|TRBJ1-2|NA|TRBV3-1
TGTGCCAGCACCTTGGGCAACTATGGCTACACCTTC
CASTLGNYGYTF
>NA|TRBJ2-3|TRBD1|TRBV25-1
TGTGCCAGCGTTCCGCCTCTCAGGGGGGATACGCAGTATTTT
CASVPPLRGDTQYF
>NA|TRBJ2-5|NA|TRBV10-3
TGTGCCATCAGGACGTCTTCGAAAGAGACCCAGTACTTC
CAIRTSSKETQYF
>few|TRBJ1-2|NA|TRBV28
TGTGCCAGCAGTTTACCTGGCTATGGCTACACCTTC
CASSLPGYGYTF
>NA|TRBJ2-1|TRBD2|TRBV12-3/TRBV12-4
TGTGCCAGCAGTTTAGCGGCGGGGGGAATCAATGAGCAGTTCTTC
CASSLAAGGINEQFF
>NA|TRBJ1-1|TRBD1|TRBV5-1
TGCGCCAGCAGCGTGGACAGGCTCACTGAAGCTTTCTTT
CASSVDRLTEAFF
>once|TRBJ2-1|TRBD2|TRBV20-1
TGCAGTGCTGGAGGGACTAGCGGGAGGTACAGTGAGCAGTTCTTC
CSAGGTSGRYSEQFF
>few|TRBJ2-7|TRBD1|TRBV15
TGTGCCACCAGCAGAGACAGGGGGTACGAGCAGTACTTC
CATSRDRGYEQYF
>NA|TRBJ1-1|NA|TRBV6-5
TGTGCCAGCAGTTACGAGGTGGGCTCTGAAGCTTTCTTT
CASSYEVGSEAFF